The 16 T cell receptor beta chains below come from one sample, sequenced in a study of blood T cells in healthy people across ages. Primed by a sample-barcoded 5' primer and a J-beta primer mix, a second PCR proceeded for 7 to 11 cycles. TCRdb redid the calling of the 5' RACE reads with MiXCR, one entry per CDR3 protein. The sample lists around 1.5 million distinct CDR3 sequences, around 39% occurring once. The specimen was blood. These receptors all come from a woman under 30 in good health.

The J gene is TRBJ2-1, the V gene TRBV4-1, with D possibly being TRBD1 (7 bases). The assigned J gene may be wrong: the sequence end matches TRBJ2-7 better. The CDR3 has 16 amino acids. The germline V gene has CDR1 MGHRA and CDR2 YSYEKL. The CDR3 is CASSHGTGDSYNEQYF. For the CDR3, the DNA is TGCGCCAGCAGCCACGGAACAGGGGACTCCTACAATGAGCAGTACTTC.

The rearrangement uses TRBV6-6 and TRBJ2-7, with TRBD2 identical over 8 bases. CDR1 MNHNY and CDR2 SVGAGI come from the germline V gene (reference sequence). The CDR3 runs 14 residues. J was trimmed by 3 bases and V by 6 bases; bases with no gene match: 7. CDR3 residues: CASSRGGDRYEQYF. The DNA for the CDR3 is TGTGCCAGCAGCCGGGGGGGGGATCGCTACGAGCAGTACTTC.

The V and J genes are TRBV27 and TRBJ1-5, with D possibly being TRBD1 (5 bases). The CDR3 is made up of 13 amino acids. The V gene lost 11 bases and the J gene lost 2 bases, with 13 bases spanning the gap. In germline, CDR1 is MNHEY, CDR2 SMNVEV (reference sequence). DNA for the CDR3: TGTGCCGGCTCTCTGGGGGGCAATCAGCCCCAGCATTTT. Protein sequence: CAGSLGGNQPQHF.

This chain connects TRBV2 to TRBJ2-1, with TRBD2 matching 12 bases. Unmatched junction bases numbered 8, after V lost 10 bases and J lost 4 bases. The CDR3 has 15 amino acids. Per germline, CDR1 SNHLY and CDR2 FYNNEI. The CDR3 loop reads CATHSGTSGYNEQFF. In DNA, the CDR3 is TGTGCCACCCATTCCGGGACTAGCGGGTACAATGAGCAGTTCTTC.

This clonotype was seen a few times. One junction end disagrees with the germline gene, perhaps due to a read error. The chain joins TRBV5-1 to TRBJ1-1; D is undetermined. CDR1 and CDR2 from the germline V gene are SGHRS and YFSETQ. The CDR3 contains 14 residues. The DNA of the CDR3 is TGCGCCAGCACCTTGGAAGGATTGAACACTGAAGCTTTCTTT. This codes for CASTLEGLNTEAFF.

The chain carries TRBV20-1 and TRBJ2-7, with D hard to call. The J call may not be correct, given that the DNA end is closer to TRBJ2-5. This CDR3 has 12 amino acids. Germline V gene data show CDR1 as DFQATT and CDR2 as SNEGSKA (reference sequence). The CDR3 DNA sequence: TGCAGTGCTAGTCAACCGGAAGAGACCCAGTACTTC. Its translation is CSASQPEETQYF.

The chain joins TRBV2 to TRBJ2-5, with D perhaps TRBD2 (7 bases). The CDR3 totals 15 residues. Germline assignment: CDR1 SNHLY and CDR2 FYNNEI. The V gene lost 6 bases and the J gene lost 3 bases, with 17 bases spanning the gap. CDR3 coding DNA: TGTGCCAGCAGCCGCAGGGGAGGGGTGGAAGAGACCCAGTACTTC. Its translation is CASSRRGGVEETQYF.

The chain has TRBV12-3 or TRBV12-4 and TRBJ2-1, with 9 bases fitting TRBD2. V lost 6 bases and J lost 0; bases outside the gene matches: 18. The CDR3 covers 20 residues. CDR3 residues: CASRGTGREGRKSSYNEQFF. CDR3 nucleotide sequence: TGTGCCAGCAGGGGGACTGGGCGGGAGGGCCGTAAGAGCTCCTACAATGAGCAGTTCTTC.

The V gene is TRBV7-9, the J gene TRBJ2-3; 10 bases agree with TRBD2. V was pared by 5 bases and J by 4 bases, with 9 bases of the junction left unmatched. The CDR3 extends over 16 amino acids. Germline loops: CDR1 SEHNR, CDR2 FQNEAQ (reference sequence). The CDR3 nucleotides are TGTGCCAGCAGCCCACCGAGCGGGGGGGCGGCAGATACGCAGTATTTT. Translated: CASSPPSGGAADTQYF.

There are a few counts of this clonotype. The genes are TRBV10-3 and TRBJ2-7, with TRBD1 as a possible D gene (5 bases). Trimming left V 3 bases short and J 3 bases short, with 6 bases between. The CDR3 totals 12 residues. Germline V gene data show CDR1 as ENHRY and CDR2 as SYGVKD. The CDR3 bases are TGTGCCATCAGTGACGACAGCTACGAGCAGTACTTC. It translates to CAISDDSYEQYF.

The chain uses TRBV5-1 and TRBJ2-4, with TRBD2 matching over 9 bases. Judging by the DNA end, TRBJ2-7 fits better; the J call may be wrong. Germline-derived CDR1 and CDR2 are SGHRS and YFSETQ. This CDR3 has 16 amino acids. This CDR3 reads CASSLDSLAGAHEQYF. In DNA form, the CDR3 reads TGCGCCAGCAGCTTGGATAGTTTAGCGGGAGCCCACGAGCAGTACTTC.

A few counts support this clonotype. This rearrangement joins TRBV27 to TRBJ2-7; TRBD2 matches at 10 bases. Germline assignment: CDR1 MNHEY and CDR2 SMNVEV (reference sequence). CDR3 length: 15 residues. Trimming removed 5 bases from V and 3 bases from J; junction bases left unmatched: 7. The chain's CDR3 is CASSHGLAAGYEQYF. The CDR3 DNA reads TGTGCCAGCAGTCACGGACTAGCGGCTGGCTACGAGCAGTACTTC.

The V call is TRBV5-1, the J call TRBJ2-7, with a tentative D call TRBD1 (6 bases). V lost 6 bases and J lost 0, with 16 bases in between. The CDR3 runs to 15 residues. Germline V gene data show CDR1 as SGHRS and CDR2 as YFSETQ. The CDR3 loop reads CASKFKDSFSYEQYF. The CDR3, as DNA: TGCGCCAGCAAATTTAAGGACAGTTTCTCCTACGAGCAGTACTTC.

V usage is TRBV15 and J usage is TRBJ1-4; 8 nucleotides agree with TRBD1. The CDR3 is 16 amino acids. The germline CDR1 and CDR2 sequences are LNHNV and YYDKDF (reference sequence). With V trimmed by 2 bases and J by 2 bases, 4 bases remained unmatched. CDR3 DNA sequence: TGTGCCACCAGCAGACGCCGGGACAGGACTAATGAAAAACTGTTTTTT. It translates to CATSRRRDRTNEKLFF.

The rearrangement joins TRBV27 to TRBJ2-7; 8 bases agree with TRBD1. Trimming took 6 bases from V and 0 from J; bases not matched to a gene: 7. This CDR3 has 15 residues. In germline, CDR1 is MNHEY, CDR2 SMNVEV (reference sequence). The CDR3: CASSPGQGLSYEQYF. CDR3 nucleotides: TGTGCCAGCAGCCCCGGACAGGGTCTCTCCTACGAGCAGTACTTC.

The J gene is TRBJ2-3, the V gene TRBV7-2; a weak D match, TRBD1 (6 bases). The V gene lost 4 bases and the J gene lost 4 bases, with 18 bases spanning the gap. The CDR3 has 16 amino acids. The germline CDR1 and CDR2 sequences are SGHTA and FQGNSA. The CDR3 DNA sequence: TGTGCCAGCAGCTCAGACTTGAGACCAGGGGCAGATACGCAGTATTTT. Its protein product is CASSSDLRPGADTQYF.